These T cell receptor beta chains were read from a single sample in a study of post-analysis software for immune sequencing data. One entry per CDR3 protein, called by TCRdb with MiXCR from the PCR reads. Of almost 700,000 distinct CDR3 sequences listed, around 64% were seen once; the top ten hold around 10%. Sequenced material: blood. Receptor source: a girl aged 2 to 10 with multiple sclerosis. The CDR3 runs from the conserved cysteine through the conserved F or W. A D gene is named only where the DNA matches it firmly. Clone size is not always given. Where it is, it says once, few, many or a class for expanded clones.

D gene: TRBD1; CDR3 length: 19; V gene: TRBV6-4; J gene: TRBJ2-1; clone size: few; CDR3 DNA: TGTGCCAGCAGTGCCTTAATTCAAGGGCCGGGACAGGGGTACAATGAGCAGTTCTTC; CDR3 protein: CASSALIQGPGQGYNEQFF
D gene: NA; CDR3 length: 13; V gene: TRBV5-5; J gene: TRBJ2-5; clone size: NA; CDR3 DNA: TGTGCCGGCAGCAACCGGGAGATGGAGACCCAGTACTTC; CDR3 protein: CAGSNREMETQYF
D gene: NA; CDR3 length: 15; V gene: TRBV6-5; J gene: TRBJ2-1; clone size: NA; CDR3 DNA: TGTGCCAGCAGCCACGGCGGAGGCTCCTACAATGAGCAGTTCTTC; CDR3 protein: CASSHGGGSYNEQFF
D gene: NA; CDR3 length: 14; V gene: TRBV6-2/TRBV6-3; J gene: TRBJ2-5; clone size: NA; CDR3 DNA: TGTGCCAGCAGTTACTCGACTCCATCGGAGACCCAGTACTTC; CDR3 protein: CASSYSTPSETQYF
D gene: NA; CDR3 length: 15; V gene: TRBV27; J gene: TRBJ2-7; clone size: NA; CDR3 DNA: TGTGCCAGCAGTCCTCCTAAAGGGGAGGCCAGCGAGCAGTACTTC; CDR3 protein: CASSPPKGEASEQYF
D gene: NA; CDR3 length: 14; V gene: TRBV19; J gene: TRBJ2-1; clone size: NA; CDR3 DNA: TGTGCCAGTAGCATGTACAGGGAAGAAAATGAGCAGTTCTTC; CDR3 protein: CASSMYREENEQFF
D gene: NA; CDR3 length: 12; V gene: TRBV5-1; J gene: TRBJ2-1; clone size: few; CDR3 DNA: TGTGCCAGCTCACGGGATCGGAATGAGCAGTTCTTC; CDR3 protein: CASSRDRNEQFF
D gene: TRBD1; CDR3 length: 16; V gene: TRBV3-1; J gene: TRBJ2-1; clone size: NA; CDR3 DNA: TGTGCCAGCAGCCAAGGGACTGTTCGACAGGGCTATGAGCAGTTCTTC; CDR3 protein: CASSQGTVRQGYEQFF
D gene: NA; CDR3 length: 14; V gene: TRBV29-1; J gene: TRBJ2-7; clone size: NA; CDR3 DNA: TGCAGCGCGGGGAAAACAGGGCCAACCTACGAGCAGTACTTC; CDR3 protein: CSAGKTGPTYEQYF
D gene: NA; CDR3 length: 13; V gene: TRBV5-6; J gene: TRBJ2-1; clone size: NA; CDR3 DNA: TGTGCCAGCACCGAGGGGTCAAACAATGAGCAGTTCTTC; CDR3 protein: CASTEGSNNEQFF
D gene: TRBD1; CDR3 length: 12; V gene: TRBV12-3/TRBV12-4; J gene: TRBJ2-7; clone size: NA; CDR3 DNA: TGTGCCACCTCGACAGGGAGCTACGAGCAGTACTTC; CDR3 protein: CATSTGSYEQYF
D gene: NA; CDR3 length: 13; V gene: TRBV7-9; J gene: TRBJ2-3; clone size: few; CDR3 DNA: TGTGCCAGCAGCCTAGTAGCAGGTGATACGCAGTATTTT; CDR3 protein: CASSLVAGDTQYF
D gene: NA; CDR3 length: 14; V gene: TRBV6-5; J gene: TRBJ1-2; clone size: once; CDR3 DNA: TGTGCCAGCAGTTACTCAGGCTTGGGTCGAGGCTACACCTTC; CDR3 protein: CASSYSGLGRGYTF
D gene: NA; CDR3 length: 13; V gene: TRBV7-3; J gene: TRBJ2-1; clone size: NA; CDR3 DNA: TGTGCCAGCAGCCTAGACCCCGCCGATGAGCAGTTCTTC; CDR3 protein: CASSLDPADEQFF
D gene: NA; CDR3 length: 14; V gene: TRBV2; J gene: TRBJ2-1; clone size: NA; CDR3 DNA: TGTGCCAGCAGGTTCGGGGGCCCGCACAATGAGCAGTTCTTC; CDR3 protein: CASRFGGPHNEQFF
D gene: TRBD1; CDR3 length: 15; V gene: TRBV2; J gene: TRBJ1-2; clone size: NA; CDR3 DNA: TGTGCCAGCAGTGAAGCGCCAGGGGGAAGTGATGGCTACACCTTC; CDR3 protein: CASSEAPGGSDGYTF
D gene: TRBD1; CDR3 length: 18; V gene: TRBV4-3; J gene: TRBJ1-1; clone size: NA; CDR3 DNA: TGCGCCAGCAGCCACGAACCATCCGGGACAGGGGGATTTACTGAAGCTTTCTTT; CDR3 protein: CASSHEPSGTGGFTEAFF
D gene: NA; CDR3 length: 18; V gene: TRBV6-1; J gene: TRBJ2-3; clone size: NA; CDR3 DNA: TGTGCCAGCATCCCGGTGGATGGGGGGGGCGAAGGCACAGATACGCAGTATTTT; CDR3 protein: CASIPVDGGGEGTDTQYF
D gene: NA; CDR3 length: 15; V gene: TRBV2; J gene: TRBJ1-5; clone size: NA; CDR3 DNA: TGTGCCAGCAGTGAAGAGGGCAGGGTGGGACAGCCCCAGCATTTT; CDR3 protein: CASSEEGRVGQPQHF
D gene: NA; CDR3 length: 14; V gene: TRBV25-1; J gene: TRBJ2-7; clone size: few; CDR3 DNA: TGTGCCAGCCGCCCCTCACCAGGGATCTGCGAGCAGTACTTC; CDR3 protein: CASRPSPGICEQYF
D gene: NA; CDR3 length: 14; V gene: TRBV20-1; J gene: TRBJ2-4; clone size: few; CDR3 DNA: TGCAGTGCTAGAGACGGGGGCGGGAAAAACATTCAGTACTTC; CDR3 protein: CSARDGGGKNIQYF
D gene: NA; CDR3 length: 15; V gene: TRBV15; J gene: TRBJ2-5; clone size: few; CDR3 DNA: TGTGCCACCAGCAGAGATGGGCAGGGACAAGAGACCCAGTACTTC; CDR3 protein: CATSRDGQGQETQYF
D gene: NA; CDR3 length: 14; V gene: TRBV5-1; J gene: TRBJ2-3; clone size: NA; CDR3 DNA: TGCGCCAGCAGCTCCGGCAGGGATTTGGATACGCAGTATTTT; CDR3 protein: CASSSGRDLDTQYF
D gene: NA; CDR3 length: 13; V gene: TRBV29-1; J gene: TRBJ2-1; clone size: NA; CDR3 DNA: TGCAGCGGTACAGGGCTGAGCTACAATGAGCAGTTCTTC; CDR3 protein: CSGTGLSYNEQFF
D gene: NA; CDR3 length: 14; V gene: TRBV7-9; J gene: TRBJ2-5; clone size: NA; CDR3 DNA: TGTGCCAGCAGCCTCTACTTTCGTCAAGAGACCCAGTACTTC; CDR3 protein: CASSLYFRQETQYF
D gene: NA; CDR3 length: 14; V gene: TRBV10-3; J gene: TRBJ2-2; clone size: NA; CDR3 DNA: TGTGCCATCAGTGAGGGCCGTAACACCGGGGAGCTGTTTTTT; CDR3 protein: CAISEGRNTGELFF
D gene: TRBD2; CDR3 length: 19; V gene: TRBV7-6; J gene: TRBJ2-2; clone size: NA; CDR3 DNA: TGTGCCAGCAGCTCGTCCGCTAGCGGGAGGACCCCCGGGACCGGGGAGCTGTTTTTT; CDR3 protein: CASSSSASGRTPGTGELFF
D gene: TRBD1; CDR3 length: 15; V gene: TRBV9; J gene: TRBJ2-3; clone size: NA; CDR3 DNA: TGTGCCAGCAACCGACAGGGGTCTAGCACAGATACGCAGTATTTT; CDR3 protein: CASNRQGSSTDTQYF
D gene: NA; CDR3 length: 15; V gene: TRBV5-1; J gene: TRBJ2-7; clone size: NA; CDR3 DNA: TGCGCCAGCAGCCCTAAAGGGACGGATACCTACGAGCAGTACTTC; CDR3 protein: CASSPKGTDTYEQYF
D gene: NA; CDR3 length: 14; V gene: TRBV3-1; J gene: TRBJ2-7; clone size: NA; CDR3 DNA: TGTGCCAGCAGCCAAGATCCGACTTCCTACGAGCAGTACTTC; CDR3 protein: CASSQDPTSYEQYF
D gene: TRBD1; CDR3 length: 14; V gene: TRBV11-2; J gene: TRBJ1-1; clone size: NA; CDR3 DNA: TGTGCCAGCAGCTTAACAGGGGGGAACCCTGAAGCTTTCTTT; CDR3 protein: CASSLTGGNPEAFF
D gene: TRBD2; CDR3 length: 13; V gene: TRBV6-5; J gene: TRBJ2-1; clone size: few; CDR3 DNA: TGTGCCAGCAGTCAGACTAGCGGTGATGAGCAGTTCTTC; CDR3 protein: CASSQTSGDEQFF
D gene: NA; CDR3 length: 14; V gene: TRBV7-2; J gene: TRBJ2-3; clone size: few; CDR3 DNA: TGTGCCAGCAAGGTTCTTCCCCCTACAGATACGCAGTATTTT; CDR3 protein: CASKVLPPTDTQYF
D gene: NA; CDR3 length: 16; V gene: TRBV20-1; J gene: TRBJ1-6; clone size: few; CDR3 DNA: TGCAGTGCTAGAGATAGGAGACTACAGTTGCTTTCACCCCTCCACTTT; CDR3 protein: CSARDRRLQLLSPLHF
D gene: NA; CDR3 length: 15; V gene: TRBV27; J gene: TRBJ1-6; clone size: NA; CDR3 DNA: TGTGCCAGCAGGGGACTGAGCTCCTATAATTCACCCCTCCACTTT; CDR3 protein: CASRGLSSYNSPLHF
D gene: TRBD2; CDR3 length: 17; V gene: TRBV6-1; J gene: TRBJ2-3; clone size: few; CDR3 DNA: TGTGCCAGCAGTCCCGCGACTAGCGGGAGATATGCAGATACGCAGTATTTT; CDR3 protein: CASSPATSGRYADTQYF
D gene: NA; CDR3 length: 18; V gene: TRBV5-1; J gene: TRBJ1-1; clone size: NA; CDR3 DNA: TGCGCCAGCAGCTTCGAGCTCGCATTTACCTCGGGAAACACTGAAGCTTTCTTT; CDR3 protein: CASSFELAFTSGNTEAFF
D gene: NA; CDR3 length: 14; V gene: TRBV3-1; J gene: TRBJ2-3; clone size: few; CDR3 DNA: TGTGCCAGCAGCCAAGCCCACGGTTCAGATACGCAGTATTTT; CDR3 protein: CASSQAHGSDTQYF
D gene: NA; CDR3 length: 15; V gene: TRBV5-1; J gene: TRBJ2-1; clone size: NA; CDR3 DNA: TGCGCCAGCAGCTTGGGGGGATTTTCCTACAATGAGCTGTTCTTC; CDR3 protein: CASSLGGFSYNELFF
D gene: NA; CDR3 length: 14; V gene: TRBV27; J gene: TRBJ1-5; clone size: NA; CDR3 DNA: TGTGCCAGCAGACCTGGGGTGAGCAATCAGCCCCAGCATTTT; CDR3 protein: CASRPGVSNQPQHF
D gene: NA; CDR3 length: 17; V gene: TRBV5-1; J gene: TRBJ2-7; clone size: NA; CDR3 DNA: TGCGCCAGCAGCTTGGCCCCGAGACAGTTGGGTACCTACGAGCAGTACTTC; CDR3 protein: CASSLAPRQLGTYEQYF
D gene: NA; CDR3 length: 16; V gene: TRBV27; J gene: TRBJ2-6; clone size: NA; CDR3 DNA: TGTGCCAGCAGTTTAGTAGCTCTAGCTGGGGCCAACGTCCTGACTTTC; CDR3 protein: CASSLVALAGANVLTF
D gene: NA; CDR3 length: 12; V gene: TRBV7-9; J gene: TRBJ1-1; clone size: few; CDR3 DNA: TGTGCCAGCGATCCAGGGAACACTGAAGCTTTCTTT; CDR3 protein: CASDPGNTEAFF
D gene: TRBD2; CDR3 length: 13; V gene: TRBV2; J gene: TRBJ2-5; clone size: NA; CDR3 DNA: TGTGCCAGCATGTCAAGCGGGAGAGAGACCCAGTACTTC; CDR3 protein: CASMSSGRETQYF
D gene: TRBD1; CDR3 length: 17; V gene: TRBV4-1; J gene: TRBJ1-4; clone size: NA; CDR3 DNA: TGCGCCAGCAGTAAGCCGGGACAGGGGGCGAATAATGAAAAACTGTTTTTT; CDR3 protein: CASSKPGQGANNEKLFF
D gene: NA; CDR3 length: 15; V gene: TRBV4-1; J gene: TRBJ2-7; clone size: NA; CDR3 DNA: TGCGCCAGCAGCCAAGATTGGAGGAGGGGCGGAGAGCAGTACTTC; CDR3 protein: CASSQDWRRGGEQYF
D gene: NA; CDR3 length: 12; V gene: TRBV15; J gene: TRBJ2-1; clone size: NA; CDR3 DNA: TGTGCCACTTCGACAGTGAACAATGAGCAGTTCTTC; CDR3 protein: CATSTVNNEQFF
D gene: NA; CDR3 length: 16; V gene: TRBV4-3; J gene: TRBJ1-3; clone size: NA; CDR3 DNA: TGCGCCAGCAGCCAAGGGGACGGGGCCTCTGGAAACACCATATATTTT; CDR3 protein: CASSQGDGASGNTIYF
D gene: NA; CDR3 length: 16; V gene: TRBV6-6; J gene: TRBJ2-3; clone size: NA; CDR3 DNA: TGTGCCAGCAGTTATCCCCCGGGGCAGGTCACAGATACGCAGTATTTT; CDR3 protein: CASSYPPGQVTDTQYF
D gene: NA; CDR3 length: 15; V gene: TRBV20-1; J gene: TRBJ1-6; clone size: few; CDR3 DNA: TGCAGTGCTAGAGCGGGGAGCTCCTATAATTCACCCCTCCACTTT; CDR3 protein: CSARAGSSYNSPLHF
D gene: TRBD1; CDR3 length: 13; V gene: TRBV11-2; J gene: TRBJ1-1; clone size: NA; CDR3 DNA: TGTGCCAGCAGCCCCGCAGGGGGCCCTGAAGCTTTCTTT; CDR3 protein: CASSPAGGPEAFF